These 20 T cell receptor beta chains were sequenced from one sample in a study of blood T cell repertoires in COVID-19. The protocol was immunoSEQ multiplex PCR, while the TCRdb copy is restricted to in-frame clones and leaves out a portion. The sample has 50,000 to 75,000 clones; more than 65% are singletons. The sample taken for sequencing was peripheral blood. These receptor sequences come from a woman aged 80 or over with active or convalescent COVID-19.

The chain joins TRBV29-1 to TRBJ1-2, with D perhaps matching TRBD1 (5 bases). This CDR3 region has 14 residues. Germline V gene data show CDR1 as SQVTM and CDR2 as ANQGSEA. The V gene lost 1 base and the J gene lost 5 bases, with 14 bases spanning the gap. The CDR3 protein is CSVEGNSDSYGYTF. The CDR3 bases are TGCAGCGTTGAAGGAAACTCCGACAGTTATGGCTACACCTTC.

The V gene is TRBV3-1 (or the pseudogene TRBV3-2), the J gene TRBJ1-2; 7 nucleotides align to TRBD1. Germline values: CDR1 LGHDT, CDR2 YNNKEL (reference sequence). CDR3 size: 16 residues. Losses at the gene ends were 7 bases for V and 5 bases for J; bases not matched to a gene: 16. The CDR3, as DNA: TGTGCCAGCACCCACACCCGGGACAGCTTGCGGTATGGCTACACCTTC. Residues: CASTHTRDSLRYGYTF.

The rearrangement links TRBV7-9 to TRBJ2-7, with 7 positions matching TRBD2. With 4 bases clipped from V and 3 bases from J, the junction kept 6 bases outside the gene matches. The CDR3 is 14 amino acids. CDR1 is SEHNR and CDR2 is FQNEAQ in the germline V gene (reference sequence). The CDR3 coding sequence is TGTGCCAGCAGCTCCAAAAGCGGGGTCTACGAGCAGTACTTC. Its protein product is CASSSKSGVYEQYF.

The chain has TRBV7-2 and TRBJ1-3; D unresolved. CDR3 length equals 13 residues. CDR1 is SGHTA, CDR2 FQGNSA, per germline. V gave up 2 bases and J gave up 4 bases, with 6 bases separating them. CDR3 in DNA: TGTGCCAGCAGCTTAATGAGGGGAAACACCATATATTTT. Translated: CASSLMRGNTIYF.

V is TRBV5-1 and J is TRBJ2-1, with unresolved D. Trimming left V 0 bases short and J 8 bases short, with 9 bases between. Germline CDR1 reads SGHRS; CDR2 reads YFSETQ. The CDR3 covers 13 residues. CDR3 DNA sequence: TGCGCCAGCAGCTTGGGCTATCGGGATGAGCAGTTCTTC. This codes for CASSLGYRDEQFF.

The rearrangement links TRBV19 to TRBJ2-3; D might be TRBD1 (5 bases). The CDR3 runs 15 residues. Deletions cut 5 bases from V and 1 base from J, with 13 bases between. The germline V gene has CDR1 LNHDA and CDR2 SQIVND (reference sequence). CDR3 region: CASSAGPWGTDTQYF. The CDR3 region has the DNA TGTGCCAGTAGTGCAGGGCCCTGGGGCACAGATACGCAGTATTTT.

The CDR3 reads CASSLQGGYGYTF. CDR3 nucleotides: TGTGCCAGCAGCTTACAGGGAGGCTATGGCTACACCTTC. This rearrangement joins TRBV13 to TRBJ1-2; D is perhaps TRBD1 (5 bases). The germline V and J ends were trimmed by 2 bases and 4 bases, with 8 bases remaining between them. Germline values: CDR1 PRHDT, CDR2 FYEKMQ (reference sequence). The CDR3 contains 13 residues.

The V gene is TRBV30, the J gene TRBJ1-2; 8 bases fit TRBD1. J was trimmed by 8 bases and V by 6 bases; bases with no gene match: 17. This CDR3 spans 15 amino acids. CDR1 is GTSNPN, CDR2 SVGIG, per germline (reference sequence). The CDR3 bases are TGTGCCTGTCCAGGCGGACAGGGTGAAATATCCGGCTACACCTTC. This encodes CACPGGQGEISGYTF.

The chain uses TRBV7-7 and TRBJ2-3; 14 nucleotides align to TRBD2. This CDR3 has 21 residues. The trim removed 5 bases at V and 1 base at J, leaving 17 bases unmatched. Germline CDR1 is SSHAT and CDR2 is FNYEAQ (reference sequence). The CDR3 loop is CASSQTQVTSGGAGCTDTQYF. The CDR3 DNA reads as TGTGCCAGCAGCCAAACTCAGGTGACTAGCGGGGGGGCAGGGTGCACAGATACGCAGTATTTT.

The gene calls are TRBV7-3 and TRBJ1-1; D is ambiguous. V was pared by 3 bases and J by 1 base, with 6 bases between. Germline V gives CDR1 SGHTA, CDR2 FQGTGA. The CDR3 runs 13 residues. This chain's CDR3 is CASSLVENTEAFF. CDR3 nucleotides: TGTGCCAGCAGCTTGGTAGAGAACACTGAAGCTTTCTTT.

V and J are TRBV6-1 and TRBJ1-1, with D possibly TRBD1 on 6 matching bases. CDR1 MNHNS and CDR2 SASEGT come from the germline V gene. The CDR3 covers 12 residues. The V end was cut by 5 bases, the J end by 8 bases, with 12 bases between. CDR3 amino acids: CASSQTGFEAFF. Here the CDR3 DNA reads TGTGCCAGCAGTCAAACAGGGTTCGAAGCTTTCTTT.

This clone was seen just once. The chain links TRBV11-1 to TRBJ1-1; 8 bases map to TRBD1. The CDR3 has 15 amino acids. CDR1 is SGHAT, CDR2 FQDESV, per germline (reference sequence). J gave up 3 bases and V 1 base, and 4 bases lay outside the gene matches. CDR3 in amino acids: CASSLDVQGDTEAFF. The CDR3 DNA is TGTGCCAGCAGCTTAGACGTACAGGGGGACACTGAAGCTTTCTTT.

This rearrangement joins TRBV15 to TRBJ1-1, with D perhaps TRBD1 (6 bases). V was cut by 1 base and J by 0 bases, with 12 bases left in between. The V gene's germline CDR1 is LNHNV and CDR2 YYDKDF (reference sequence). The CDR3 extends over 16 amino acids. As DNA, the CDR3 is TGTGCCACCAGCAGAGGAACGGGGGGCATGAACACTGAAGCTTTCTTT. Its translation: CATSRGTGGMNTEAFF.

J is TRBJ2-5 and V is TRBV19; 9 nucleotides agree with TRBD1. V shed 0 bases and J 6 bases; nucleotides not matched to a gene: 8. Germline values: CDR1 LNHDA, CDR2 SQIVND (reference sequence). CDR3 length: 16 amino acids. In DNA form, the CDR3 reads TGTGCCAGTAGTATAGATCGACAGGGGGGTAGAAAGACCCAGTACTTC. It specifies CASSIDRQGGRKTQYF.

This clone has only one observation. The V call is TRBV19, the J call TRBJ2-7, with a tentative D call TRBD2 (7 bases). Trimming left V 3 bases short and J 6 bases short, with 21 bases between. This CDR3 spans 16 amino acids. From germline, CDR1 is LNHDA and CDR2 SQIVND (reference sequence). Here the CDR3 reads CASSMGTGRGLVEQYF. The CDR3 nucleotides read TGTGCCAGTAGTATGGGAACAGGGAGGGGGTTGGTCGAGCAGTACTTC.

The chain is built from TRBV13 and TRBJ2-1; possible D gene TRBD2, 5 bases. The CDR3 extends over 11 amino acids. V lost 8 bases and J 4 bases, leaving 6 bases between the germline ends. Per germline, CDR1 PRHDT and CDR2 FYEKMQ (reference sequence). Here the CDR3 reads CASRGYNEQFF. DNA for the CDR3: TGTGCCAGCCGGGGTTACAATGAGCAGTTCTTC.

V and J are TRBV29-1 and TRBJ1-3; no clear D gene. CDR1 is SQVTM, CDR2 ANQGSEA, per germline. This CDR3 contains 13 residues. CDR3 protein: CSMTPNSGNTIYF. Written as DNA, the CDR3 is TGCAGTATGACACCGAACTCTGGAAACACCATATATTTT.

The count of this clone is one. V gene TRBV5-1 combines with J gene TRBJ2-7, with TRBD2 identical over 8 bases. Germline lookup yields CDR1 SGHRS and CDR2 YFSETQ. CDR3 length equals 15 residues. With 0 bases clipped from V and 2 bases from J, the junction kept 4 bases outside the gene matches. The CDR3 region is CASSLASGSTYEQYF. The CDR3 coding sequence is TGCGCCAGCAGCTTGGCCAGCGGGAGTACCTACGAGCAGTACTTC.

The DNA for the CDR3 is TGTGCCAGCAGTTTATTAGGAGATGGCTACACCTTC. Protein sequence: CASSLLGDGYTF. The chain recombines TRBV12-3 or TRBV12-4 with TRBJ1-2; no clear D gene. This CDR3 comprises 12 residues. The ends were cut back, 2 bases at V and 6 bases at J, with 7 bases in the middle.

The genes are TRBV24-1 and TRBJ1-2, with D possibly being TRBD1 (6 bases). The length of the CDR3 is 14 residues. Trimming shortened V by 9 bases and J by 2 bases, and 15 bases separated the two germline ends. Germline V gene data show CDR1 as KGHDR and CDR2 as SFDVKD. The DNA of the CDR3 is TGTGCCACCTACCCCGGGGGGCCGAACTATGGCTACACCTTC. Residues: CATYPGGPNYGYTF.